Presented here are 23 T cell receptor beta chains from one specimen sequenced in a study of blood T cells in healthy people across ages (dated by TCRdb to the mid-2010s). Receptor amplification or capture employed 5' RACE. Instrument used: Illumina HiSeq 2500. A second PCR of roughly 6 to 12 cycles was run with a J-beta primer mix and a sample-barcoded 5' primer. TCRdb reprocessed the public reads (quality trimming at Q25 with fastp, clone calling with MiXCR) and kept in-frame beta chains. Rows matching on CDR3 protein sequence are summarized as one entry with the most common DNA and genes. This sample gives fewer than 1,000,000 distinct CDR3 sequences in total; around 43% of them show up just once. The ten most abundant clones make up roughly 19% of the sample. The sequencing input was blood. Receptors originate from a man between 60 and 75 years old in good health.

The CDR3 DNA is TGTGCCAGCAGTCCTAACAGGGGGCGCGAGCAGTACTTC. This encodes CASSPNRGREQYF. The chain has TRBV6-2 or TRBV6-3 and TRBJ2-5; 9 nucleotides match TRBD1. Judging by the DNA end, TRBJ2-7 fits better; the J call may be wrong. The CDR3 runs 13 residues. CDR1 is MNHEY, CDR2 SVGEGT, per germline.

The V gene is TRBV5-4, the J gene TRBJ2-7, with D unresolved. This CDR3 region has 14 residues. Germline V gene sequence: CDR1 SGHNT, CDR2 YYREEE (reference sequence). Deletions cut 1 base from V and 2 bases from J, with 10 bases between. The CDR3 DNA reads TGTGCCAGCAGCTTGAATGTCAATGCCTACGAGCAGTACTTC. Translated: CASSLNVNAYEQYF.

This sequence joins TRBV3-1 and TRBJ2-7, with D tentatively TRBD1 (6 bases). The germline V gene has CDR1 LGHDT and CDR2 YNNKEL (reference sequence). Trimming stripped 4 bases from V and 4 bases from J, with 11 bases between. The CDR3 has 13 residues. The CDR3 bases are TGTGCCAGCAGCCGGACAGAGACTTACGAGCAGTACTTC. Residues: CASSRTETYEQYF.

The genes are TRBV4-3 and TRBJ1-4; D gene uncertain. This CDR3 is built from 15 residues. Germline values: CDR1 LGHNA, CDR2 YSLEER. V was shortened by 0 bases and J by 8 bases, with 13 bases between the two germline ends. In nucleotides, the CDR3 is TGCGCCAGCAGCCAAGATCATAGGGTTGGCGAAAAACTGTTTTTT. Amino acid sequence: CASSQDHRVGEKLFF.

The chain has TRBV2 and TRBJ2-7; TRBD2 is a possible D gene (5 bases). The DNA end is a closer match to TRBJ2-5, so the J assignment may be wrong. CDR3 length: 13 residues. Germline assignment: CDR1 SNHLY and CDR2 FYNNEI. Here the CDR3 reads CASSERVLGTQYF. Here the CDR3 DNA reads TGTGCCAGCAGTGAGCGGGTCCTAGGGACCCAGTACTTC.

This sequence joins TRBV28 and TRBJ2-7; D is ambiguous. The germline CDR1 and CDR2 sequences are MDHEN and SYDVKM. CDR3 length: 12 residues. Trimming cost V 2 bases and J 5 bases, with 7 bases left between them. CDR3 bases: TGTGCCAGCAGTTTAAATCTGAACGAGCAGTACTTC. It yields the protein CASSLNLNEQYF.

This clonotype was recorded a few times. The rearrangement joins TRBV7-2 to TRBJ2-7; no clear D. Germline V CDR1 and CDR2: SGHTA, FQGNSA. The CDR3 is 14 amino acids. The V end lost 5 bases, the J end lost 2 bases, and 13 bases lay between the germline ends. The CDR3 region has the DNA TGTGCCAGCAGCAAGGCCCTCGCCCCCTACGAGCAGTACTTC. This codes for CASSKALAPYEQYF.

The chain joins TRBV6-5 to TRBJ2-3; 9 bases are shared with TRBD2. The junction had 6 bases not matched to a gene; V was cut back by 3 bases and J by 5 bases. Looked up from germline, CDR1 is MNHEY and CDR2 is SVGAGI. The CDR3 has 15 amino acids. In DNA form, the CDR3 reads TGTGCCAGCAGTTATAGGGCGGGGGGGATAGATACGCAGTATTTT. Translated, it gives CASSYRAGGIDTQYF.

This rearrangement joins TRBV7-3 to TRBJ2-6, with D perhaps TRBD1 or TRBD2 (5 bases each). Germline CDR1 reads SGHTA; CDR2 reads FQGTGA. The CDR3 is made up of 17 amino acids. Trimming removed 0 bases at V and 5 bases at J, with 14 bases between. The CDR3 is CASSLTGDAPRANVLTF. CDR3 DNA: TGTGCCAGCAGCTTAACAGGGGACGCCCCCCGGGCCAACGTCCTGACTTTC.

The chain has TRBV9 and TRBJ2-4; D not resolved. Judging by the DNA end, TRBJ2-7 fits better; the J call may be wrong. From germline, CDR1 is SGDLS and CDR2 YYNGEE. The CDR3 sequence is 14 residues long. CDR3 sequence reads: CASSGSKSSYEQYF. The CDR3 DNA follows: TGTGCCAGCAGCGGGAGCAAGAGCTCCTACGAGCAGTACTTC.

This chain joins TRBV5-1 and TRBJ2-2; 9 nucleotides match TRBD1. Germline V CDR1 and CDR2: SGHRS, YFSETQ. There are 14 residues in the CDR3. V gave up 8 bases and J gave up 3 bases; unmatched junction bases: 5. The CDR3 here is CASNRDRDTGELFF. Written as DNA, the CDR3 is TGCGCCAGTAACCGGGACAGGGACACCGGGGAGCTGTTTTTT.

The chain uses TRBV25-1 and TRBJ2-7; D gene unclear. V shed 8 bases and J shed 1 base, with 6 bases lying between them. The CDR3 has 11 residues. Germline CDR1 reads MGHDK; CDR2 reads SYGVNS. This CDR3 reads CASAYSYEQYF. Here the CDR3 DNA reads TGTGCCAGCGCATATTCCTACGAGCAGTACTTC.

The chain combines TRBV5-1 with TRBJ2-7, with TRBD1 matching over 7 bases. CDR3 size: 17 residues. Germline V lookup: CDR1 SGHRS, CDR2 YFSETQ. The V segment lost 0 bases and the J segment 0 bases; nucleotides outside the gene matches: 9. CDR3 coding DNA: TGCGCCAGCAGCTTGGGGGACAGAGGAGGATACTCCTACGAGCAGTACTTC. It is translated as CASSLGDRGGYSYEQYF.

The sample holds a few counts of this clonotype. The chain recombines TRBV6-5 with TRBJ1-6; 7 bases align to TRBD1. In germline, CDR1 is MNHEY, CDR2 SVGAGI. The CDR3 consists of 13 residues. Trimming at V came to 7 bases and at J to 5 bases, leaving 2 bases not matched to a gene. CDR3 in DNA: TGTGCCAGCAAGACAGGGAATAATTCACCCCTCCACTTT. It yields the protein CASKTGNNSPLHF.

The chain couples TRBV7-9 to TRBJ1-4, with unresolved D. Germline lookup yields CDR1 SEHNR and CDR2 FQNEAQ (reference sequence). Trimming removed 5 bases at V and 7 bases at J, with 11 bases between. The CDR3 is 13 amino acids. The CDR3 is CASSPSGSEKLFF. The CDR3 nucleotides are TGTGCCAGCAGCCCCTCGGGGAGTGAAAAACTGTTTTTT.

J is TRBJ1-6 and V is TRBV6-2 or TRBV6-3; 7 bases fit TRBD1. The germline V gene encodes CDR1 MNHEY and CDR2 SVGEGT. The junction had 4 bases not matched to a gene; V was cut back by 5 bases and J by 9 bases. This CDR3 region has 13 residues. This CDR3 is CASSDRDSSPLHF. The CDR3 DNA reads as TGTGCCAGCAGTGACAGGGACAGTTCACCCCTCCACTTT.

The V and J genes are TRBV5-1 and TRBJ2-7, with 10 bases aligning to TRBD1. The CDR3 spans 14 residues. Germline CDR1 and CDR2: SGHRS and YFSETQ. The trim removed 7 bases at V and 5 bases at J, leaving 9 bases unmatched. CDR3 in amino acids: CASGLRDRGNEQYF. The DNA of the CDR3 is TGCGCCAGCGGCCTCCGGGACAGGGGCAACGAGCAGTACTTC.

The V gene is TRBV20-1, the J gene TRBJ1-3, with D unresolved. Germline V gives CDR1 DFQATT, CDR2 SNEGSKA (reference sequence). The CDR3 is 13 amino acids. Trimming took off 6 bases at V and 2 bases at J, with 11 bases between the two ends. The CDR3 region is CSASLETGNTIYF. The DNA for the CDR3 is TGCAGTGCGTCGCTTGAAACTGGAAACACCATATATTTT.

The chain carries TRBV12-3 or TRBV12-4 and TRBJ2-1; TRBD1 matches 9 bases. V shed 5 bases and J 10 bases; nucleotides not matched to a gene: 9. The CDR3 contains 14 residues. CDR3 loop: CASSEGQGDGEQFF. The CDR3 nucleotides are TGTGCCAGCAGTGAGGGACAGGGTGATGGGGAGCAGTTCTTC.

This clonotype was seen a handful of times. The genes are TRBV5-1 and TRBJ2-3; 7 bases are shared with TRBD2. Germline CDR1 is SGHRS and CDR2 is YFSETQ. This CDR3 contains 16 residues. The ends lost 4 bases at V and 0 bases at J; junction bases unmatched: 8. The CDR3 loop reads CASSRSGDGSTDTQYF. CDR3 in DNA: TGCGCCAGCAGCAGGAGCGGGGACGGGAGCACAGATACGCAGTATTTT.

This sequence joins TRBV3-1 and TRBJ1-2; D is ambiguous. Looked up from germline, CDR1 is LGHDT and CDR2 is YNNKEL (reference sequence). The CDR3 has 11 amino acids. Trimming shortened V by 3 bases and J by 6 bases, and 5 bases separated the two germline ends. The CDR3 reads CASSHGNGYTF. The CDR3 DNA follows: TGTGCCAGCAGCCACGGGAATGGCTACACCTTC.

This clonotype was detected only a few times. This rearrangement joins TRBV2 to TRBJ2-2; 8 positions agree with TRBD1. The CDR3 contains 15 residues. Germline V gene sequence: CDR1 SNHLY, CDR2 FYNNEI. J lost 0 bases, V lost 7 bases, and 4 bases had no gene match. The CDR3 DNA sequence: TGTGCCAGCATCCTGGACAGGGCGAACACCGGGGAGCTGTTTTTT. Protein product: CASILDRANTGELFF.

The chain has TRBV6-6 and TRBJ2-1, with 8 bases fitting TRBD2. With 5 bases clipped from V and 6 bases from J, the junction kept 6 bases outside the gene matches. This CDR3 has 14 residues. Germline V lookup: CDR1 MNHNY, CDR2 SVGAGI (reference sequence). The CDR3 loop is CASSLPTSANEQFF. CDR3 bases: TGTGCCAGCAGTCTACCGACTAGCGCCAATGAGCAGTTCTTC.